This note documents a single TCR beta chain sequence. This entry belongs to a study of blood T cell repertoires in COVID-19. Study as a whole: PBMCs, B-cell-depleted T cells, or T cells were the source of the cDNA or gDNA that made up the material.

V gave up 3 bases and J gave up 6 bases; unmatched junction bases: 7. CDR3 length equals 16 residues. Germline V gene sequence: CDR1 MDHEN, CDR2 SYDVKM. The data were produced by immunoSEQ multiplex PCR, yet TCRdb's version contains in-frame clones alone and is incomplete. The sample lists 95,000 to 150,000 clones; about 83% were seen once. The V and J genes are TRBV28 and TRBJ2-1; 11 bases agree with TRBD2. Sequenced: peripheral blood. The source of this sequence is a man in his sixties with acute or convalescent COVID-19. CDR3 region: CASSFPLAGVGNEQFF. The CDR3 nucleotides read TGTGCCAGCAGTTTCCCACTAGCGGGAGTTGGCAATGAGCAGTTCTTC.